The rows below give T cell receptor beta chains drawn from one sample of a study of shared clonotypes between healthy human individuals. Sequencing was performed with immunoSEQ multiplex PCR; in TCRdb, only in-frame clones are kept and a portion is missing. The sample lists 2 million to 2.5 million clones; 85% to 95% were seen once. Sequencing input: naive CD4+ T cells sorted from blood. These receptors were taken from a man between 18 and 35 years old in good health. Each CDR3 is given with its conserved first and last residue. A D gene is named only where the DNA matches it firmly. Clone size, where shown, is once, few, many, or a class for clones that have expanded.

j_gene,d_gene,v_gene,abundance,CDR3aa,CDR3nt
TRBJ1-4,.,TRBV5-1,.,CASSLAEAGSYEKLFF,TGCGCCAGCAGCTTGGCCGAGGCAGGGTCGTATGAAAAACTGTTTTTT
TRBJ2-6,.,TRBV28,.,CASSSVGIPLSGANVLTF,TGTGCCAGCAGTTCGGTAGGGATTCCTCTCTCTGGGGCCAACGTCCTGACTTTC
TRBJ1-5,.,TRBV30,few,CAWSVQSSNQPQHF,TGTGCCTGGAGTGTACAAAGTAGCAATCAGCCCCAGCATTTT
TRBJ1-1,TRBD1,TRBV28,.,CASSPRTGRTEAFF,TGTGCCAGCAGTCCTCGGACAGGGCGGACTGAAGCTTTCTTT
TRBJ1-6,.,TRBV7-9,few,CASGRGINSPLHF,TGTGCCAGCGGCAGGGGAATAAATTCACCCCTCCACTTT
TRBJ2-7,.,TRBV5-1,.,CASSLVSDEQYF,TGCGCCAGCAGCTTGGTGTCGGACGAGCAGTACTTC
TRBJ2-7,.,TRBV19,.,CASSIGDALTYEQYF,TGTGCCAGTAGTATAGGAGATGCTCTTACCTACGAGCAGTACTTC
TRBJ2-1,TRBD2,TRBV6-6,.,CASSKSGGPYNEQFF,TGTGCCAGCAGCAAAAGCGGGGGTCCCTACAATGAGCAGTTCTTC
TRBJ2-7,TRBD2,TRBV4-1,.,CASSRGTTISYEQYF,TGCGCCAGCAGCCGAGGGACTACAATCTCCTACGAGCAGTACTTC
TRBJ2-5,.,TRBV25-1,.,CASNPGGAETQYF,TGTGCCAGCAACCCCGGGGGAGCAGAGACCCAGTACTTC
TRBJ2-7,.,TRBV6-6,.,CASSVGRGSASEQYF,TGTGCCAGCAGCGTGGGACGAGGGTCGGCGAGCGAGCAGTACTTC
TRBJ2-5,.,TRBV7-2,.,CASSHWDLSQETQYF,TGTGCCAGCAGCCACTGGGACTTAAGCCAAGAGACCCAGTACTTC
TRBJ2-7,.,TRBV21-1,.,CARRPSSYEQYF,TGTGCCAGGAGGCCCAGCTCCTACGAGCAGTACTTC
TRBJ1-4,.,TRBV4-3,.,CASSQGALTNEKLFF,TGCGCCAGCAGCCAGGGGGCTTTAACTAATGAAAAACTGTTTTTT
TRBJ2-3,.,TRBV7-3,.,CASSLNSLPDTQYF,TGTGCCAGCAGCTTAAATTCCCTTCCGGATACGCAGTATTTT
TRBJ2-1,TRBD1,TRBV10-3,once,CAISLGTGNDEQFF,TGTGCCATCAGTCTGGGGACAGGGAACGATGAGCAGTTCTTC
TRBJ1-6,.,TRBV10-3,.,CAISESVRESPLHF,TGTGCCATCAGTGAGTCGGTCAGGGAATCACCCCTCCACTTT
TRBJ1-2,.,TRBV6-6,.,CASSYSDGAYGYTF,TGTGCCAGCAGTTACTCGGATGGCGCCTATGGCTACACCTTC
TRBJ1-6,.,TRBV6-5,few,CASSYVWTGNSPLHF,TGTGCCAGCAGTTACGTTTGGACGGGGAATTCACCCCTCCACTTT
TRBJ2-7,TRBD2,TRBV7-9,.,CASSLIAGVNEQYF,TGTGCCAGCAGCTTAATAGCGGGAGTAAACGAGCAGTACTTC
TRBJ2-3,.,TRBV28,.,CASSPSGQGMHTQYF,TGTGCCAGCAGTCCCTCCGGGCAGGGTATGCATACGCAGTATTTT
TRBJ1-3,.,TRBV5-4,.,CASSLAGSGNTIYF,TGTGCCAGCAGCTTGGCGGGGTCTGGAAACACCATATATTTT
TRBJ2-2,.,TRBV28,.,CASSLGYKNTGELFF,TGTGCCAGCAGTTTAGGTTACAAGAACACCGGGGAGCTGTTTTTT
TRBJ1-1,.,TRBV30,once,CAWKGLNTEAFF,TGTGCCTGGAAAGGACTGAACACTGAAGCTTTCTTT
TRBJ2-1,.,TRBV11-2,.,CASSFRNEQFF,TGTGCCAGCAGCTTCCGCAATGAGCAGTTCTTC
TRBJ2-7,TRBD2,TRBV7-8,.,CASSPGLAGISPYEQYF,TGTGCCAGCAGCCCAGGACTAGCGGGAATCTCTCCCTACGAGCAGTACTTC
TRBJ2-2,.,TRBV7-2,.,CASSYEGMGELFF,TGTGCCAGCAGCTACGAGGGGATGGGGGAGCTGTTTTTT
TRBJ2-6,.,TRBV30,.,CAGTLANVLTF,TGTGCCGGGACTCTCGCCAACGTCCTGACTTTC
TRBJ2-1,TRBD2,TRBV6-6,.,CASSAGLAGNNEQFF,TGTGCCAGCAGTGCCGGACTAGCGGGGAACAATGAGCAGTTCTTC
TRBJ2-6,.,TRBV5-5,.,CASSPALLSGANVLTF,TGTGCCAGCAGCCCGGCCCTCCTCTCTGGGGCCAACGTCCTGACTTTC
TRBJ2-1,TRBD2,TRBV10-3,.,CAISESGTSGPNEQFF,TGTGCCATCAGTGAGTCGGGCACTAGCGGACCTAATGAGCAGTTCTTC
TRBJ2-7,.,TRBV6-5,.,CAVQGSSYEQYF,TGTGCCGTTCAGGGATCCTCCTACGAGCAGTACTTC
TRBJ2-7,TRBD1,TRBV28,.,CASSSGQGYEQYF,TGTGCCAGCAGTTCGGGACAGGGCTACGAGCAGTACTTC
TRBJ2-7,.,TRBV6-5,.,CASSVTGLGEQYF,TGTGCCAGCAGTGTAACAGGGTTAGGCGAGCAGTACTTC
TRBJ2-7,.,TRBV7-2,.,CASSSSRVAWEQYF,TGTGCCAGCAGCTCCTCTCGGGTTGCGTGGGAGCAGTACTTC
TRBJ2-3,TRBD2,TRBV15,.,CATRRERGIADTQYF,TGTGCCACCCGTCGGGAGCGGGGGATCGCAGATACGCAGTATTTT
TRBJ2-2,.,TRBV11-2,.,CASSRQDTGELFF,TGTGCCAGCAGCCGGCAGGACACCGGGGAGCTGTTTTTT
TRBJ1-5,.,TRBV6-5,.,CASRPGQRSNQPQHF,TGTGCCAGCAGGCCCGGACAGCGTAGCAATCAGCCCCAGCATTTT
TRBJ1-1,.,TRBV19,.,CASPRRTTEAFF,TGTGCCAGTCCCCGGAGGACCACTGAAGCTTTCTTT
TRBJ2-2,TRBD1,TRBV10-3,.,CAISESGTGTTGELFF,TGTGCCATCAGTGAGTCCGGGACAGGGACCACCGGGGAGCTGTTTTTT